Presented here are 26 T cell receptor beta chains from one specimen sequenced in a study of T cells in Graves' hyperthyroidism and ophthalmopathy. Amplification yielded TCR beta CDR3 regions, with RNA transcripts as the source. An initial round of RT-PCR targeting the TCR CDR3 relied on the HTBI primer set. TCRdb fed the multiplex PCR reads into MiXCR, producing one record per CDR3 protein. This sample yields approximately 690,000 distinct CDR3 sequences, of which approximately 14% are seen a single time; 9.5% to 15% belongs to the top ten. Sequencing was carried out using blood. The receptors here all came from a woman aged 45 to 65 with Graves' ophthalmopathy.

In this sample, this clonotype turned up many times. The chain employs TRBV11-2 and TRBJ2-7; 8 bases align to TRBD1. After removal of 3 bases from V and 4 bases from J, the junction contained 8 bases not matched to a gene. CDR1 and CDR2 from the germline V gene are SGHAT and FQNNGV. The CDR3 extends over 15 amino acids. The CDR3 DNA sequence: TGTGCCAGCAGCTTGGATCTGACAGGGGCGTACGAGCAGTACTTC. It translates to CASSLDLTGAYEQYF.

This clonotype has at least ten counts. This chain connects TRBV29-1 to TRBJ1-2; the D is unclear. The germline V gene encodes CDR1 SQVTM and CDR2 ANQGSEA. The CDR3 runs 12 residues. V was pared by 4 bases and J by 4 bases, with 10 bases between. The DNA for the CDR3 is TGCAGCGTTGCCGGGTTGGGCTATGGCTACACCTTC. Amino acids: CSVAGLGYGYTF.

Many counts were recorded for this clonotype. The rearrangement joins TRBV28 to TRBJ2-1; D unresolved. Per the germline V gene, CDR1 is MDHEN and CDR2 is SYDVKM. Between the trimmed V and J ends, which lost 1 base and 10 bases, there was a span of 8 bases. CDR3 size: 12 residues. DNA for the CDR3: TGTGCCAGCAGTTTATTGTTGCGCGAGCAGTTCTTC. This encodes CASSLLLREQFF.

The chain recombines TRBV19 with TRBJ2-2; tentative D call: TRBD2 (5 bases). V lost 3 bases and J lost 1, with 21 bases in between. The germline V gene has CDR1 LNHDA and CDR2 SQIVND (reference sequence). The CDR3 is 19 residues long. The CDR3 spells CASSIWNFPGEMNTGELFF. CDR3 bases: TGTGCCAGTAGTATTTGGAATTTTCCTGGGGAGATGAACACCGGGGAGCTGTTTTTT.

The CDR3 DNA reads TGTGCCAGCAGCCCAGGGAGAGATTACTCCTACAATGAGCAGTTCTTC. Encoded protein: CASSPGRDYSYNEQFF. This sequence joins TRBV7-9 and TRBJ2-1; D may match TRBD1 or TRBD2 (5 bases each). V shed 5 bases and J shed 0 bases, with 14 bases lying between them. Looked up from germline, CDR1 is SEHNR and CDR2 is FQNEAQ (reference sequence). The CDR3 covers 16 residues.

Many counts were recorded for this clonotype. The chain uses TRBV11-3 and TRBJ1-2; the D is unclear. V was cut by 3 bases and J by 6 bases, with 11 bases left in between. CDR1 and CDR2 (germline): SGHNT, YENEEA. The CDR3 has 13 amino acids. The DNA of the CDR3 is TGTGCCAGCAGCTTTCAAGGTGTGGATGGCTACACCTTC. Translated: CASSFQGVDGYTF. The entire variable domain, with the rest obtained from reference TRBV11-3 and TRBJ1-2, is as follows: EAGVVQSPRYKIIEKKQPVAFWCNPISGHNTLYWYLQNLGQGPELLIRYENEEAVDDSQLPKDRFSAERLKGVDSTLKIQPAELGDSAVYLCASSFQGVDGYTFGSGTRLTVV.

Many counts were recorded for this clonotype. The V call is TRBV27, the J call TRBJ2-3, with TRBD2 as a possible D gene (5 bases). Between the trimmed V and J ends, which lost 0 bases and 2 bases, there was a span of 9 bases. Germline V gene data show CDR1 as MNHEY and CDR2 as SMNVEV (reference sequence). This CDR3 contains 15 residues. In nucleotides, the CDR3 is TGTGCCAGCAGTTTATCGCGGGCCTCCACAGATACGCAGTATTTT. This codes for CASSLSRASTDTQYF.

This clonotype was counted ten times or more. The gene calls are TRBV28 and TRBJ1-2; D unclear. Germline-derived CDR1 and CDR2 are MDHEN and SYDVKM. V lost 1 base and J 1 base, leaving 22 bases between the germline ends. The CDR3 sequence is 19 residues long. CDR3 sequence: CASSLFGGRIQMNNYGYTF. The CDR3 bases are TGTGCCAGCAGTTTATTTGGAGGACGGATCCAAATGAATAACTATGGCTACACCTTC.

The genes are TRBV24-1 and TRBJ2-1; 7 bases fit TRBD2. The V gene end was trimmed by 7 bases and the J gene end by 0 bases; junction bases not matched to a gene: 8. The germline gives CDR1 KGHDR, CDR2 SFDVKD. This CDR3 comprises 16 residues. The CDR3 sequence is CATSPSGTSSYNEQFF. CDR3 sequence (DNA): TGTGCCACCAGCCCTAGCGGAACCTCCTCCTACAATGAGCAGTTCTTC.

This clonotype occurred many times. The genes are TRBV6-1 and TRBJ2-3; 7 nucleotides agree with TRBD1. There are 16 residues in the CDR3. Germline values: CDR1 MNHNS, CDR2 SASEGT. Losses at the gene ends were 6 bases for V and 2 bases for J; bases not matched to a gene: 11. CDR3 coding DNA: TGTGCCAGCAGATTAACAGGGGTCCTCCTCACAGATACGCAGTATTTT. Protein product: CASRLTGVLLTDTQYF.

As to this clonotype: A much larger clone differs from this one at a single base, so this may be a read error. The chain combines TRBV4-1 with TRBJ2-1; 8 bases match TRBD1. Germline lookup yields CDR1 MGHRA and CDR2 YSYEKL. The CDR3 is 14 residues long. The CDR3 sequence: CASSTQTGVHEQFF. The CDR3, as DNA: TGTGCCAGCAGCACACAGACAGGGGTCCACGAGCAGTTCTTC.

This clonotype was seen at least ten times. V usage is TRBV28 and J usage is TRBJ2-1; TRBD2 aligns across 8 bases. The CDR3 is made up of 14 amino acids. The V gene's germline CDR1 is MDHEN and CDR2 SYDVKM. V lost 8 bases and J lost 4; bases outside the gene matches: 7. CDR3 loop: CASWDGRVYNEQFF. The CDR3 DNA follows: TGTGCCAGCTGGGACGGGAGGGTGTACAATGAGCAGTTCTTC.

This clonotype has only a few counts. The genes are TRBV11-2 and TRBJ2-1; D is uncertain. V was pared by 1 base and J by 0 bases, with 16 bases between. Germline assignment: CDR1 SGHAT and CDR2 FQNNGV. This CDR3 has 18 residues. The CDR3 region has the DNA TGTGCCAGCAGCTTAGTCGCCGACGGAAGAAGCTCCTACAATGAGCAGTTCTTC. Amino acid sequence: CASSLVADGRSSYNEQFF.

This clonotype was detected ten times or more. The chain couples TRBV11-2 to TRBJ2-3; 7 nucleotides align to TRBD1. The V gene's germline CDR1 is SGHAT and CDR2 FQNNGV. This CDR3 has 17 residues. The ends lost 2 bases at V and 0 bases at J; junction bases unmatched: 8. The CDR3 here is CASSLRTGITSTDTQYF. The CDR3 DNA reads TGTGCCAGCAGCTTAAGGACAGGAATTACTAGCACAGATACGCAGTATTTT.

The DNA for the CDR3 is TGTGCCAGCAGTGGCACGGGAGGGGCCAAAAACATTCAGTACTTC. As protein: CASSGTGGAKNIQYF. The genes are TRBV6-1 and TRBJ2-4; 8 bases line up with TRBD2. The CDR3 has 15 residues. The V and J ends lost 4 bases and 1 base, in that order; junction bases with no gene match: 3. CDR1 is MNHNS, CDR2 SASEGT, per germline.

This clonotype has at least ten counts. The gene calls are TRBV7-2 and TRBJ2-7, with D unresolved. CDR1 is SGHTA, CDR2 FQGNSA, per germline. V was trimmed by 2 bases and J by 7 bases, leaving 9 bases between them. The CDR3 length is 12 residues. CDR3 coding DNA: TGTGCCAGCAGCTTAAGGCTGGGGGAGCAGTACTTC. This gives the protein CASSLRLGEQYF.

This clonotype was counted ten times or more. In DNA form, the CDR3 reads TGTGCCAGCAGCCACGGGTACGGGGGGTACAATGAGCAGTTCTTC. Translated: CASSHGYGGYNEQFF. J is TRBJ2-1 and V is TRBV7-8, with 7 bases aligning to TRBD2. From germline, CDR1 is SGHVS and CDR2 FQNEAQ. This CDR3 contains 15 residues. After removal of 5 bases from V and 4 bases from J, the junction contained 8 bases not matched to a gene.

The sample holds a few counts of this clonotype. Here the CDR3 reads CSANPNEQFF. DNA for the CDR3: TGCAGTGCAAACCCCAATGAGCAGTTCTTC. The chain recombines TRBV20-1 with TRBJ2-1; no reliable D call. CDR3 length: 10 amino acids. Germline CDR1 DFQATT, CDR2 SNEGSKA (reference sequence). Trimming took off 6 bases at V and 6 bases at J, with 6 bases between the two ends.

This chain links TRBV29-1 with TRBJ2-7, with D perhaps matching TRBD2 (6 bases). The CDR3 loop spans 11 amino acids. V was cut by 5 bases and J by 4 bases, with 9 bases left in between. From germline, CDR1 is SQVTM and CDR2 ANQGSEA. CDR3 in amino acids: CSVRLEYEQYF. Written as DNA, the CDR3 is TGCAGCGTTCGACTAGAGTACGAGCAGTACTTC.

This clonotype has a count of ten or more. The CDR3 spells CAWEIRDSTEAFF. The CDR3, as DNA: TGTGCCTGGGAAATTCGGGACTCGACTGAAGCTTTCTTT. The V and J genes are TRBV30 and TRBJ1-1; tentatively, D is TRBD1 (5 bases). Germline values: CDR1 GTSNPN, CDR2 SVGIG (reference sequence). CDR3 length: 13 amino acids. V was clipped by 5 bases and J by 5 bases, with 15 bases between them. The complete variable domain, with remaining parts taken from reference TRBV30 and TRBJ1-1, reads SQTIHQWPATLVQPVGSPLSLECTVEGTSNPNLYWYRQAAGRGLQLLFYSVGIGQISSEVPQNLSASRPQDRQFILSSKKLLLSDSGFYLCAWEIRDSTEAFFGQGTRLTVV.

There are many counts of this clonotype. The chain employs TRBV12-3 or TRBV12-4 and TRBJ1-1; the D is unclear. Deletions cut 7 bases from V and 1 base from J, with 16 bases between. The CDR3 length is 15 residues. The CDR3 region has the DNA TGTGCCAGCACCCAAAGTGAAACTAAGAACACTGAAGCTTTCTTT. Its translation is CASTQSETKNTEAFF.

In this sample, this clonotype turned up many times. The chain employs TRBV3-1 and TRBJ2-2; D perhaps matches TRBD1 (6 bases). Germline CDR1 is LGHDT and CDR2 is YNNKEL (reference sequence). This CDR3 region has 14 residues. V lost 1 base, J lost 6 bases, and 9 bases lay in between. The CDR3 reads CASSQVSGAGELFF. Here the CDR3 DNA reads TGTGCCAGCAGCCAAGTGTCAGGGGCCGGGGAGCTGTTTTTT.

This clonotype was seen a handful of times. The V gene is TRBV19, the J gene TRBJ1-5; 7 bases align to TRBD1. Germline trimming cut 0 bases from V and 3 bases from J; bases unmatched to any gene: 11. Germline values: CDR1 LNHDA, CDR2 SQIVND (reference sequence). There are 18 residues in the CDR3. DNA of the CDR3: TGTGCCAGTAGTATAGATCGAAGGGGGCAGGGGACCAATCAGCCCCAGCATTTT. Translation: CASSIDRRGQGTNQPQHF.

The chain is built from TRBV2 and TRBJ2-2, with D possibly being TRBD1 (6 bases). The V end was cut by 4 bases, the J end by 7 bases, with 13 bases between. This CDR3 has 14 residues. Germline loops: CDR1 SNHLY, CDR2 FYNNEI. The CDR3 sequence: CASSGQGQGGELFF. The CDR3 bases are TGTGCCAGCAGTGGCCAGGGGCAGGGCGGGGAGCTGTTTTTT.

Ten or more counts support this clonotype. The chain recombines TRBV11-3 with TRBJ2-1; 11 bases fit TRBD2. The CDR3 runs 16 residues. Germline trimming cut 5 bases from V and 4 bases from J; bases unmatched to any gene: 7. Germline V lookup: CDR1 SGHNT, CDR2 YENEEA. The CDR3 DNA is TGTGCCAGCAGCCAACTAGCGGGAGTCGCATACAATGAGCAGTTCTTC. This codes for CASSQLAGVAYNEQFF.

This clonotype turned up a few times. The V and J genes are TRBV27 and TRBJ2-1, with TRBD2 matching 12 bases. Germline loops: CDR1 MNHEY, CDR2 SMNVEV (reference sequence). The CDR3 is 16 amino acids. With V trimmed by 3 bases and J by 5 bases, 5 bases remained unmatched. The CDR3 coding sequence is TGTGCCAGCAGTTTTCTAGCGGGAGGGATGGACAATGAGCAGTTCTTC. This translates into CASSFLAGGMDNEQFF.